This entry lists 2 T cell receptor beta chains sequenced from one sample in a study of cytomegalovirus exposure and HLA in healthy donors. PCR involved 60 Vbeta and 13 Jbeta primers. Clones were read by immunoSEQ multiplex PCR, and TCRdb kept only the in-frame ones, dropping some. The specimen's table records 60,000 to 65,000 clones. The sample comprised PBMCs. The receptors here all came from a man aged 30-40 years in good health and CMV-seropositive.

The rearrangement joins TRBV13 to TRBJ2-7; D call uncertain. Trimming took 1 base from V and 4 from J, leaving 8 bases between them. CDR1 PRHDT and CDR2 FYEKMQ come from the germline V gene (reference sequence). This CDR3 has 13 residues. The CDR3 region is CASSLVHKYEQYF. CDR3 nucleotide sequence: TGTGCCAGCAGCTTAGTCCACAAGTACGAGCAGTACTTC.

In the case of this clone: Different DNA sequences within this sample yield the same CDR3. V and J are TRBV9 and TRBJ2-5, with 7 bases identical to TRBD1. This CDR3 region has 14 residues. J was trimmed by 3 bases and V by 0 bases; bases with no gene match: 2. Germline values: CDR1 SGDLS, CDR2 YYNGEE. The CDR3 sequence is CASSVGGTEETQYF. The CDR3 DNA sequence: TGTGCCAGCAGCGTAGGTGGGACAGAAGAGACCCAGTACTTC. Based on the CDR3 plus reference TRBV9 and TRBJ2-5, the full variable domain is DSGVTQTPKHLITATGQRVTLRCSPRSGDLSVYWYQQSLDQGLQFLIQYYNGEERAKGNILERFSAQQFPDLHSELNLSSLELGDSALYFCASSVGGTEETQYFGPGTRLLVL.